This T cell receptor (beta chain) was observed in a study of neoadjuvant anti-PD-1 for oral cavity cancer. About the study: Patients mostly received three to four biweekly nivolumab doses at 3 mg/kg before surgery.

Assay: immunoSEQ multiplex PCR; the TCRdb copy retains only in-frame clones and omits some. The data show 72,000 or so clones, around 82% seen once. The patients had HPV-negative, locally advanced oral cavity squamous cell carcinoma. Deletions cut 8 bases from V and 0 bases from J, with 5 bases between. The germline CDR1 and CDR2 sequences are GTSNPN and SVGIG (reference sequence). The CDR3 extends over 11 amino acids. The V gene is TRBV30, the J gene TRBJ1-3; D is uncertain. The clonotype comes from a person between 35 and 79 years old with oral cavity squamous cell carcinoma. The sequenced sample was PBMCs, obtained before nivolumab (anti-PD-1) treatment. The DNA of the CDR3 is TGTGCCGAATTCTCTGGAAACACCATATATTTT. Translated: CAEFSGNTIYF.